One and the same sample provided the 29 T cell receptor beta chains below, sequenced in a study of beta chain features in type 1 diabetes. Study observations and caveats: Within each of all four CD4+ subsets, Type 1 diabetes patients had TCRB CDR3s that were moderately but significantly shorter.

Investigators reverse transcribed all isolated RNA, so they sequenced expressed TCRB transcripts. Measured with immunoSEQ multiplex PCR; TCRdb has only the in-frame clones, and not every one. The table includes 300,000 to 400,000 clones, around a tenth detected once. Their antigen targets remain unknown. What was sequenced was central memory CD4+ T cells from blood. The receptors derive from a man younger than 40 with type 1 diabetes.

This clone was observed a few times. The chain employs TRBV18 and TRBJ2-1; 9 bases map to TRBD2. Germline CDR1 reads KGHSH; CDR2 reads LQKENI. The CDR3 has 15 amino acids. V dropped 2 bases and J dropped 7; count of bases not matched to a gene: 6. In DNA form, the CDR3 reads TGTGCCAGCTCACCAGCCGGGACTAGCATAAATGAGCAGTTCTTC. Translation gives CASSPAGTSINEQFF.

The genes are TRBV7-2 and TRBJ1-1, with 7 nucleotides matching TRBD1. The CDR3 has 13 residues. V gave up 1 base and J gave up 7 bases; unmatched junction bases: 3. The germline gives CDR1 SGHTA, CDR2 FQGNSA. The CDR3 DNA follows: TGTGCCAGCAGCTTAGTTCAGGGGGGTGAAGCTTTCTTT. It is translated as CASSLVQGGEAFF.

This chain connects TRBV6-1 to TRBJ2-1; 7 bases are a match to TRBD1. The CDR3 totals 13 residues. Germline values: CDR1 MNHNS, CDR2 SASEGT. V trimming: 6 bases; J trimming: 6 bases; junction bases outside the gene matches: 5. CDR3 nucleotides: TGTGCCAGCAGAGGCACAGGGGTCAATGAGCAGTTCTTC. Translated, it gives CASRGTGVNEQFF.

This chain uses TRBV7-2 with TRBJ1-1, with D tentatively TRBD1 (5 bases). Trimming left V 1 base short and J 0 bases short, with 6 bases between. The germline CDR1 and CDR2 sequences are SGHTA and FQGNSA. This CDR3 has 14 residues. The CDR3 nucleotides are TGTGCCAGCAGCTTAGAAGGGGTGAACACTGAAGCTTTCTTT. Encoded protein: CASSLEGVNTEAFF.

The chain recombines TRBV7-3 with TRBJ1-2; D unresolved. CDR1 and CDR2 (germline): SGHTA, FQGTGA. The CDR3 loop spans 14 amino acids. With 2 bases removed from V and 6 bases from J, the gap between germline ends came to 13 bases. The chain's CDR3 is CASSLVSSWDGYTF. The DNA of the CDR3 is TGTGCCAGCAGCTTAGTATCCTCCTGGGATGGCTACACCTTC.

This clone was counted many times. CDR3 in DNA: TGTGCCAGCAGCTTGTCTGGGGCACGGGAGACCCAGTACTTC. Residues: CASSLSGARETQYF. The V gene is TRBV5-8, the J gene TRBJ2-5, with D perhaps matching TRBD1 (5 bases). The germline V gene encodes CDR1 SGHTS and CDR2 YDEGEE. The CDR3 contains 14 residues. The V and J ends lost 1 base and 5 bases respectively, with 12 bases between them.

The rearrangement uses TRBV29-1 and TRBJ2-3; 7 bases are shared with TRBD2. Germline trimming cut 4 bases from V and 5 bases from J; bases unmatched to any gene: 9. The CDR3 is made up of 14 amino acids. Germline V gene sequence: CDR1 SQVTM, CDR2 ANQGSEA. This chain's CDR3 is CSVAGTTWRDTQYF. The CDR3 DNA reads TGCAGCGTTGCCGGGACTACGTGGAGAGATACGCAGTATTTT.

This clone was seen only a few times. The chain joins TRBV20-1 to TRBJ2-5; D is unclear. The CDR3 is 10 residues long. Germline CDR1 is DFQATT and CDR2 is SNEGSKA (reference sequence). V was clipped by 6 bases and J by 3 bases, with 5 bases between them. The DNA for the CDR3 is TGCAGTGCCATGAAAGAGACCCAGTACTTC. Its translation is CSAMKETQYF.

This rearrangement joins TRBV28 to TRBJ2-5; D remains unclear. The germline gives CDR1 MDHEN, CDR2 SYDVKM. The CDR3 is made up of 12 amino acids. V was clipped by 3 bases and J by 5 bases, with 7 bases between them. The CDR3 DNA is TGTGCCAGCAGTTTGAATTGGGAGACCCAGTACTTC. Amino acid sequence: CASSLNWETQYF. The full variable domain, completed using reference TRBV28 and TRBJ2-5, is DVKVTQSSRYLVKRTGEKVFLECVQDMDHENMFWYRQDPGLGLRLIYFSYDVKMKEKGDIPEGYSVSREKKERFSLILESASTNQTSMYLCASSLNWETQYFGPGTRLLVL.

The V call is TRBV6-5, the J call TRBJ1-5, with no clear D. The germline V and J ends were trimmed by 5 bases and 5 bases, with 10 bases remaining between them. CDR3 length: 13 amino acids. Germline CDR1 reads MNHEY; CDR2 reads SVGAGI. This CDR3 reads CASSREADQPQHF. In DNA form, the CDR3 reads TGTGCCAGCAGTAGGGAAGCCGATCAGCCCCAGCATTTT.

The CDR3 here is CASSRGEGSGGYTF. In DNA form, the CDR3 reads TGTGCCAGCAGCCGTGGAGAGGGATCGGGCGGCTACACCTTC. The chain couples TRBV7-8 to TRBJ1-2; D gene uncertain. Germline lookup yields CDR1 SGHVS and CDR2 FQNEAQ. The V end lost 5 bases, the J end lost 8 bases, and 18 bases lay between the germline ends. The CDR3 contains 14 residues.

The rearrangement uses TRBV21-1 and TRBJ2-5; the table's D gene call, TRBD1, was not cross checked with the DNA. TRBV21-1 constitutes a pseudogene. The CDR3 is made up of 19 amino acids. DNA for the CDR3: TGTGCCAGCAGCAAAGAGAGGACAGATACACCGCTTGAACAAGAGACCCAGTACTTC. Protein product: CASSKERTDTPLEQETQYF.

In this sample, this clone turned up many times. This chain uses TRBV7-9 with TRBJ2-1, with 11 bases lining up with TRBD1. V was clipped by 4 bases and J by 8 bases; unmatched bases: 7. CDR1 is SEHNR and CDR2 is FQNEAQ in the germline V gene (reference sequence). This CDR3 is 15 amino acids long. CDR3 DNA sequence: TGTGCCAGCAGCTCAAAATGGACAGGGGGCGATGAGCAGTTCTTC. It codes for CASSSKWTGGDEQFF.

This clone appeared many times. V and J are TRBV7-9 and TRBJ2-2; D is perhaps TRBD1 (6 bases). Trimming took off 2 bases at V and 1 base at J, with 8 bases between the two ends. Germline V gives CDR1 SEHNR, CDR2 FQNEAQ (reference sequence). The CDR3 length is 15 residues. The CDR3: CASSLLTGNTGELFF. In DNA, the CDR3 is TGTGCCAGCAGCTTATTGACAGGGAACACCGGGGAGCTGTTTTTT.

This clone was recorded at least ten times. In DNA, the CDR3 is TGCAGCGCTGCATTAAGGGCCGACACTGAAGCTTTCTTT. Its protein product is CSAALRADTEAFF. The chain is built from TRBV29-1 and TRBJ1-1; unclear D gene. Germline loops: CDR1 SQVTM, CDR2 ANQGSEA. This CDR3 comprises 13 residues. Trimming took off 7 bases at V and 3 bases at J, with 15 bases between the two ends.

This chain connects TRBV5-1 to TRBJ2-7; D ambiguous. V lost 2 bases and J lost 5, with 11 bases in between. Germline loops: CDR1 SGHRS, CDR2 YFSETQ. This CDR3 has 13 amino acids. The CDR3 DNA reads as TGCGCCAGCAGCTTCTCAGGTTGGAACGAGCAGTACTTC. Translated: CASSFSGWNEQYF.

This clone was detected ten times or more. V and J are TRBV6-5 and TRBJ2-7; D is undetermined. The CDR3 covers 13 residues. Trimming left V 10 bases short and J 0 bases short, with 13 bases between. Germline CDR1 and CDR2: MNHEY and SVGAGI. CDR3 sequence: CATTESYSYEQYF. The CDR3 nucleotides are TGTGCCACCACAGAGAGTTACTCCTACGAGCAGTACTTC.

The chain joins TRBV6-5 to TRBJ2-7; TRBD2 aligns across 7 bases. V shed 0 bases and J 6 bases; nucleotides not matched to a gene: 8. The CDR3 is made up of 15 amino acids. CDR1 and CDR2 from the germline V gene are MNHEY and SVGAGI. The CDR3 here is CASSYSIPGGGEQYF. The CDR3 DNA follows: TGTGCCAGCAGTTACTCGATTCCGGGGGGAGGCGAGCAGTACTTC.

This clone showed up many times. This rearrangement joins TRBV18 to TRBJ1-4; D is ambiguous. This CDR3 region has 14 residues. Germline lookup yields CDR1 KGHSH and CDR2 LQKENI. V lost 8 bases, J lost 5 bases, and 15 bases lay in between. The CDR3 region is CASQNKGGNEKLFF. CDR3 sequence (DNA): TGTGCCAGCCAAAACAAGGGTGGAAATGAAAAACTGTTTTTT.

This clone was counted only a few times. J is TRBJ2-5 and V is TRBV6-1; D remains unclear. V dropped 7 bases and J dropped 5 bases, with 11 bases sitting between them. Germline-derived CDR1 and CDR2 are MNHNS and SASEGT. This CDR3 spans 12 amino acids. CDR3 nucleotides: TGTGCCAGCACCGACCTAGAGGAGACCCAGTACTTC. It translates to CASTDLEETQYF.

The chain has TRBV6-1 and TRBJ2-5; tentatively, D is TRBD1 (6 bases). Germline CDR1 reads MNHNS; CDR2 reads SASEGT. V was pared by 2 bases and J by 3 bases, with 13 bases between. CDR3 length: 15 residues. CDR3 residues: CASSERRPGEETQYF. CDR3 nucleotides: TGTGCCAGCAGTGAACGTCGCCCAGGGGAAGAGACCCAGTACTTC.

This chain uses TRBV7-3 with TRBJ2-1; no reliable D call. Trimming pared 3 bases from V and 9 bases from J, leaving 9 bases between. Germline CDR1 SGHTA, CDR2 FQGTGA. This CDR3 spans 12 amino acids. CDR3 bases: TGTGCCAGCAGCTTGAGACGGGCTGAGCAGTTCTTC. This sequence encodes CASSLRRAEQFF.

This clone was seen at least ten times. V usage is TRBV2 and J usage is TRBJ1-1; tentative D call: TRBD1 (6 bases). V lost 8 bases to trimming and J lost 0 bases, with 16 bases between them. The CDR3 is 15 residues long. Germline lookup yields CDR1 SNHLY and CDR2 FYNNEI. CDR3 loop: CASLPGEVVNTEAFF. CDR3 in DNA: TGTGCCAGCTTACCAGGGGAGGTCGTGAACACTGAAGCTTTCTTT.

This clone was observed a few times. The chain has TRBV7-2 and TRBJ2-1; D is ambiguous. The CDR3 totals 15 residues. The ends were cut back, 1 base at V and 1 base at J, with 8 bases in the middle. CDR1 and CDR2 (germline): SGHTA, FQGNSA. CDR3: CASSLERSSYNEQFF. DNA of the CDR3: TGTGCCAGCAGCTTAGAACGGAGTTCCTACAATGAGCAGTTCTTC.

The CDR3 DNA is TGTGCCAGCAGCGTGTCAGGGACGGACACTGAAGCTTTCTTT. Residues: CASSVSGTDTEAFF. J is TRBJ1-1 and V is TRBV9, with D perhaps TRBD1 (5 bases). This CDR3 comprises 14 residues. CDR1 and CDR2 (germline): SGDLS, YYNGEE. V lost 2 bases, J lost 3 bases, and 11 bases lay in between.

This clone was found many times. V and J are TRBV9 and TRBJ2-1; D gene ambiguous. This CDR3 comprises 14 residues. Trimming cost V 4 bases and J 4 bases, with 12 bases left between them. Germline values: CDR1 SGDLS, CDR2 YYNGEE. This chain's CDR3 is CASSNPGGYNEQFF. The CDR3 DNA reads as TGTGCCAGCAGCAACCCTGGCGGATACAATGAGCAGTTCTTC.

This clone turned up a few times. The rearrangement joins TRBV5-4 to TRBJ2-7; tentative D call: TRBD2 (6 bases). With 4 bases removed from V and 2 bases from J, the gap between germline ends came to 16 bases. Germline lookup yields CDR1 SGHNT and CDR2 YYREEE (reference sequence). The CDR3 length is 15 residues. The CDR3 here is CASSGGASVTYEQYF. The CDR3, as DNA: TGTGCCAGCAGCGGAGGGGCCTCCGTTACCTACGAGCAGTACTTC.

CDR3 bases: TGTGCCAGCAGCTTAGACCGGAGCACAGATACGCAGTATTTT. As protein: CASSLDRSTDTQYF. The chain has TRBV7-2 and TRBJ2-3; D is undetermined. Trimming removed 1 base at V and 0 bases at J, with 5 bases between. Germline values: CDR1 SGHTA, CDR2 FQGNSA. The CDR3 is made up of 14 amino acids.

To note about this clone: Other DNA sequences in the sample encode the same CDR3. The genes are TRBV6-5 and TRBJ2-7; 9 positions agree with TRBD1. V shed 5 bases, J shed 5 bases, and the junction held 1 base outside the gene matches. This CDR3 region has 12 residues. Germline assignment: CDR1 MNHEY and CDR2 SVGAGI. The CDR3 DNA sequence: TGTGCCAGCAGTAGGGACAGGGACGAGCAGTACTTC. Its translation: CASSRDRDEQYF.